Below are 20 T cell receptor beta chains sequenced from a single sample in a study of blood T cells in healthy people across ages. A J-beta primer mix and a sample-barcoded 5' primer were used in a second PCR of about 6 to 12 cycles. TCRdb recomputed calls from the 5' RACE reads with MiXCR, one row per CDR3 protein. The sample includes about 540,000 distinct CDR3 sequences, under 30% seen only once; the top ten take 7.5% to 9%. These data were also reused for a study on T cells of mothers and their children.

Source material: blood. The receptors stem from a boy younger than 18 in good health.

This clonotype was found a few times. This sequence joins TRBV9 and TRBJ2-5, with unresolved D. CDR1 and CDR2 from the germline V gene are SGDLS and YYNGEE. This CDR3 has 13 amino acids. V lost 2 bases to trimming and J lost 1 base, with 6 bases between them. The CDR3 DNA sequence: TGTGCCAGCAGCGTCTTCTCCCAAGAGACCCAGTACTTC. Its protein is CASSVFSQETQYF.

This rearrangement joins TRBV28 to TRBJ2-7; D is ambiguous. The CDR3 has 14 amino acids. Trimming shortened V by 4 bases and J by 1 base, and 11 bases separated the two germline ends. The germline gives CDR1 MDHEN, CDR2 SYDVKM. CDR3 loop: CASSSRTLSYEQYF. Written as DNA, the CDR3 is TGTGCCAGCAGTTCCCGGACCTTATCCTACGAGCAGTACTTC.

This clonotype was observed a few times. The J gene is TRBJ1-1, the V gene TRBV6-6; 9 positions match TRBD1. The V gene end was trimmed by 6 bases and the J gene end by 6 bases; junction bases not matched to a gene: 5. The CDR3 consists of 13 residues. The germline V gene has CDR1 MNHNY and CDR2 SVGAGI (reference sequence). CDR3 sequence: CASRPGQGSEAFF. The DNA of the CDR3 is TGTGCCAGCAGGCCGGGACAGGGCTCTGAAGCTTTCTTT.

This clonotype was counted a few times. V gene TRBV12-3 or TRBV12-4 combines with J gene TRBJ2-5, with TRBD2 identical over 16 bases. CDR3 length equals 18 residues. After removal of 2 bases from V and 0 bases from J, the junction contained 3 bases not matched to a gene. Here the CDR3 reads CASSLMGLAGGYQETQYF. CDR3 nucleotide sequence: TGTGCCAGCAGTTTAATGGGACTAGCGGGGGGGTACCAAGAGACCCAGTACTTC.

This clonotype was seen a few times. The J gene is TRBJ2-4, the V gene TRBV4-2; TRBD2 might be the D (6 bases). Germline V gene sequence: CDR1 LGHNA, CDR2 YNFKEQ. The CDR3 runs 15 residues. V shed 4 bases and J shed 5 bases, with 15 bases lying between them. The CDR3 is CASSRTSPGENIQYF. The CDR3 coding sequence is TGTGCCAGCAGCCGGACCTCCCCGGGGGAAAACATTCAGTACTTC.

This clonotype was counted a few times. The V call is TRBV4-1, the J call TRBJ2-5, with D possibly matching TRBD1 (6 bases). The J call may not be correct, given that the DNA end is closer to TRBJ2-1. Germline lookup yields CDR1 MGHRA and CDR2 YSYEKL. The CDR3 covers 13 residues. For the CDR3, the DNA is TGCGCCAGCAGCCAAGCAGGGGACAATGAGCAGTTCTTC. Amino acids: CASSQAGDNEQFF.

This clonotype was seen more than once but under ten times. The V call is TRBV3-1, the J call TRBJ2-2; possibly TRBD2 for D (7 bases). V lost 4 bases and J lost 3, with 18 bases in between. This CDR3 spans 17 amino acids. Per the germline V gene, CDR1 is LGHDT and CDR2 is YNNKEL (reference sequence). The CDR3 protein is CASSLPRGGVDTGELFF. DNA for the CDR3: TGTGCCAGCAGCCTCCCGAGGGGGGGAGTCGACACCGGGGAGCTGTTTTTT.

This chain uses TRBV5-6 with TRBJ1-6, with unresolved D. The CDR3 spans 17 residues. V lost 3 bases and J 9 bases, leaving 22 bases between the germline ends. Germline values: CDR1 SGHDT, CDR2 YYEEEE. In DNA form, the CDR3 reads TGTGCCAGCAGCTCTAAAGTTGGTCGCATCCAACGTTCACCCCTCCACTTT. Protein product: CASSSKVGRIQRSPLHF.

This clonotype was observed at least ten times. The chain has TRBV4-3 and TRBJ2-1; 9 bases are shared with TRBD2. Germline V CDR1 and CDR2: LGHNA, YSLEER. The length of the CDR3 is 15 residues. The V gene end was trimmed by 1 base and the J gene end by 8 bases; junction bases not matched to a gene: 6. CDR3 protein: CASSQGGLAGYEQFF. As DNA, the CDR3 is TGCGCCAGCAGCCAAGGGGGACTAGCAGGGTATGAGCAGTTCTTC.

This clonotype has more than one count but fewer than ten. V is TRBV5-1 and J is TRBJ2-3; a possible D gene is TRBD1 (6 bases). Germline values: CDR1 SGHRS, CDR2 YFSETQ. The ends were cut back, 0 bases at V and 9 bases at J, with 11 bases in the middle. The CDR3 has 13 residues. The CDR3 region is CASSLDREATQYF. In DNA, the CDR3 is TGCGCCAGCAGCTTGGACAGGGAAGCGACGCAGTATTTT.

This clonotype was counted at least ten times. The rearrangement joins TRBV24-1 to TRBJ1-4; 7 bases are shared with TRBD1. The V gene's germline CDR1 is KGHDR and CDR2 SFDVKD. This CDR3 has 13 residues. V gave up 7 bases and J gave up 8 bases; unmatched junction bases: 6. The CDR3 DNA reads as TGTGCCACCAGGGGAGACAGGGCCGAAAAACTGTTTTTT. This gives the protein CATRGDRAEKLFF.

The genes are TRBV25-1 and TRBJ1-4; no definite D call. The CDR3 runs to 13 residues. Between the trimmed V and J ends, which lost 7 bases and 4 bases, there was a span of 10 bases. The V gene's germline CDR1 is MGHDK and CDR2 SYGVNS. CDR3 region: CASINSYNEKLFF. CDR3 nucleotide sequence: TGTGCCAGCATTAACAGTTATAATGAAAAACTGTTTTTT.

A few counts support this clonotype. The rearrangement uses TRBV7-2 and TRBJ2-7; possibly TRBD1 for D (5 bases). This CDR3 is 13 amino acids long. CDR1 SGHTA and CDR2 FQGNSA come from the germline V gene. V was shortened by 2 bases and J by 4 bases, with 9 bases between the two germline ends. The CDR3 loop reads CASSLWGPYEQYF. CDR3 nucleotide sequence: TGTGCCAGCAGCTTATGGGGCCCGTACGAGCAGTACTTC.

This clonotype occurred a few times. The chain links TRBV11-3 to TRBJ2-1; D might be TRBD2 (5 bases). In germline, CDR1 is SGHNT, CDR2 YENEEA. The CDR3 is 13 amino acids. Trimming pared 5 bases from V and 9 bases from J, leaving 14 bases between. The DNA of the CDR3 is TGTGCCAGCAGCATATCGGAGGCAGCTGAGCAGTTCTTC. Its translation: CASSISEAAEQFF.

This clonotype has just a few counts. This rearrangement joins TRBV12-3 or TRBV12-4 to TRBJ2-7; the D gene is possibly TRBD1 (5 bases). CDR3 size: 13 residues. V was shortened by 3 bases and J by 4 bases, with 10 bases between the two germline ends. This CDR3 reads CASSFSREYEQYF. In nucleotides, the CDR3 is TGTGCCAGCAGTTTCTCCAGGGAATACGAGCAGTACTTC.

V is TRBV14 and J is TRBJ1-1; D uncertain. The CDR3 consists of 14 residues. Trimming left V 6 bases short and J 1 base short, with 12 bases between. Germline CDR1 and CDR2: SGHDN and FVKESK. Here the CDR3 DNA reads TGTGCCAGCAGATACGGGCAGACGAACACTGAAGCTTTCTTT. This encodes CASRYGQTNTEAFF.

The chain links TRBV28 to TRBJ1-6, with 7 bases lining up with TRBD1. There are 19 residues in the CDR3. Losses at the gene ends were 6 bases for V and 10 bases for J; bases not matched to a gene: 24. CDR1 is MDHEN and CDR2 is SYDVKM in the germline V gene. The CDR3 DNA sequence: TGTGCCAGCAGCTACCGCACCGGAGTGACAGGGCTCCCTAGATCACCCCTCCACTTT. Its translation is CASSYRTGVTGLPRSPLHF.

In this sample, this clonotype turned up many times. The rearrangement uses TRBV3-1 and TRBJ2-5; no clear D gene. CDR1 and CDR2 (germline): LGHDT, YNNKEL (reference sequence). V shed 3 bases and J shed 6 bases, with 5 bases lying between them. The CDR3 has 11 residues. CDR3 coding DNA: TGTGCCAGCAGCCAGGGCCAGACCCAGTACTTC. As protein: CASSQGQTQYF.

The chain links TRBV28 to TRBJ2-3; 7 positions agree with TRBD2. The CDR3 is 15 residues long. V lost 8 bases and J lost 1; bases outside the gene matches: 9. CDR1 and CDR2 from the germline V gene are MDHEN and SYDVKM. CDR3 in amino acids: CASHLADRGTDTQYF. DNA for the CDR3: TGTGCCAGCCACCTAGCGGATCGGGGCACAGATACGCAGTATTTT.

This clonotype was counted between two and nine times. This chain joins TRBV4-3 and TRBJ1-6; 7 bases are shared with TRBD1. This CDR3 has 17 amino acids. J was trimmed by 8 bases and V by 0 bases; bases with no gene match: 10. Germline V CDR1 and CDR2: LGHNA, YSLEER. The CDR3 spells CASSQDTPQGRDSPLHF. For the CDR3, the DNA is TGCGCCAGCAGCCAAGATACCCCACAGGGGAGGGATTCACCCCTCCACTTT.